Below are 3 T cell receptor beta chains sequenced from a single sample in a study of blood T cells in healthy people across ages. Sample-barcoded 5' priming and a J-beta primer mix drove a second PCR of about 7 to 12 cycles. TCRdb re-analysed the 5' RACE reads in MiXCR, keeping a single row per CDR3 protein. The sample includes around 1,100,000 distinct CDR3 sequences, around two fifths seen only once; the top ten take around 13%. The sequenced sample consisted of blood. These receptors originate from a young man in good health.

For this clonotype: Relative to the germline gene, one junction end is altered; a read error may explain this. This rearrangement joins TRBV4-1 to TRBJ2-5; perhaps TRBD2 as D (5 bases). Per germline, CDR1 MGHRA and CDR2 YSYEKL. The CDR3 is 16 residues long. The CDR3, as DNA: TGCGCCTGCAGCCAAGAGGGCCAGCCCCTCTACAATGAGCAGTACTTC. Amino acids: CACSQEGQPLYNEQYF.

As to this clonotype: An end of the junction differs from the germline gene, which may be a read error. The chain employs TRBV20-1 and TRBJ1-2, with D possibly TRBD1 on 5 matching bases. The germline V gene has CDR1 DFQATT and CDR2 SNEGSKA (reference sequence). The CDR3 spans 17 residues. The CDR3 protein is CSATPRMGDRANYGHTF. As DNA, the CDR3 is TGCAGTGCTACCCCCAGGATGGGGGACCGAGCTAACTATGGCCACACCTTC.

The genes are TRBV6-1 and TRBJ2-1; 12 nucleotides match TRBD2. Germline V gene data show CDR1 as MNHNS and CDR2 as SASEGT. Germline trimming cut 5 bases from V and 4 bases from J; bases unmatched to any gene: 9. The CDR3 runs 17 residues. The CDR3 loop reads CASSRPSGRAGYNEQFF. Written as DNA, the CDR3 is TGTGCCAGCAGTCGACCTAGCGGGAGGGCCGGATACAATGAGCAGTTCTTC.